The 6 T cell receptor beta chains below all came from one sample that was sequenced in a study of CD8 T cells in cerebrospinal fluid in Alzheimer's disease. With the 10x single-cell sequencing reads reprocessed, TCRdb shows one record per CDR3 protein and no DNA. The sample totals 1,500 to 2,000 distinct CDR3 sequences. Sequenced material: cerebrospinal fluid. Receptors originate from a human donor with mild cognitive impairment.

This clonotype is medium-sized by frequency. The genes are TRBV24-1 and TRBJ1-2. Germline V gene data show CDR1 as KGHDR and CDR2 as SFDVKD. This CDR3 has 12 amino acids. CDR3 sequence reads: CATADIFYGYTF.

Considering frequency, this clonotype is medium-sized (0.01 to 0.1%). V and J are TRBV20-1 and TRBJ2-7; TCRdb returns TRBD2, unconfirmable since there is no DNA. Per the germline V gene, CDR1 is DFQATT and CDR2 is SNEGSKA (reference sequence). There are 13 residues in the CDR3. The CDR3 reads CSATTGREYEQYF.

V is TRBV7-3 and J is TRBJ2-3; checking the TCRdb D call of TRBD1 is not possible without DNA. CDR3 length equals 14 residues. Germline CDR1 and CDR2: SGHTA and FQGTGA. CDR3 region: CASSSTGFPDTQYF.

This clonotype is classed as medium-sized by frequency. The chain recombines TRBV24-1 with TRBJ2-3; TCRdb picks TRBD2, but there is no DNA to check that call. Germline lookup yields CDR1 KGHDR and CDR2 SFDVKD. The CDR3 loop spans 18 amino acids. Here the CDR3 reads CATSDLSSGRAIADTQYF.

This clonotype shows up as large by frequency. CDR3 residues: CASSSTPPGQGNYEQYF. V is TRBV27 and J is TRBJ2-7; TCRdb reports TRBD1, a call that lacks DNA to check it against. The CDR3 totals 17 residues. From germline, CDR1 is MNHEY and CDR2 SMNVEV (reference sequence).

Considering frequency, this clonotype is medium-sized. The gene calls are TRBV12-3 or TRBV12-4 and TRBJ2-2. The CDR3 extends over 12 amino acids. CDR3 sequence: CASRINAGELFF.